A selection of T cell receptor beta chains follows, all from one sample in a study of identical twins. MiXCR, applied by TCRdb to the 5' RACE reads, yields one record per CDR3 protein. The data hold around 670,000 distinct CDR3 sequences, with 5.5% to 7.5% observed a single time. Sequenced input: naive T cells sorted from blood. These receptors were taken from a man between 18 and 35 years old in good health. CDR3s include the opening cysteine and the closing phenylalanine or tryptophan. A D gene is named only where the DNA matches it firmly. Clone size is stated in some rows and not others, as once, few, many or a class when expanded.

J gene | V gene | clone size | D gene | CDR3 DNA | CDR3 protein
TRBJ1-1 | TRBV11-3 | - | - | TGTGCCAGCAGCCTCCGGGGGTCGGAAGCTTTCTTT | CASSLRGSEAFF
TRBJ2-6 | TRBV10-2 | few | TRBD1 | TGCGCCAGCAGTCGGGACAGGGGGCGAGTAGGCTCTGGGGCCAACGTCCTGACTTTC | CASSRDRGRVGSGANVLTF
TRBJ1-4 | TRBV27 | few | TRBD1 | TGTGCCAGCAGAAACTACAGGGGGCATGAAAAACTGTTTTTT | CASRNYRGHEKLFF
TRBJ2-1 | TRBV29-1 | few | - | TGCAGCGTTGTCCTAGCCGAATACTCCTACAATGAGCAGTTCTTC | CSVVLAEYSYNEQFF
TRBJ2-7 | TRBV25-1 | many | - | TGTGCCAGCAGTGGAGGTTCCGAGCAGTACTTC | CASSGGSEQYF
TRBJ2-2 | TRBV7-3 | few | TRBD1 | TGTGCCAGCAGCGTTGGGACAGCCCCTTGGACCGGGGAGCTGTTTTTT | CASSVGTAPWTGELFF
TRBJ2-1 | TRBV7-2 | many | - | TGTGCCAGCAGCTTCGGACAGCGAAACAATGAGCAGTTCTTC | CASSFGQRNNEQFF
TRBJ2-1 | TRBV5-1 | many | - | TGCGCCAGCAGGCTGGAGGGAGGGGGGAATGAGCAGTTCTTC | CASRLEGGGNEQFF
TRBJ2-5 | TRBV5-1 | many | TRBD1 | TGCGCCAGCAGCTTAATTACAGGGGGCGGAGAGACCCAGTACTTC | CASSLITGGGETQYF
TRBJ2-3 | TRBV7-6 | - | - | TGTGCCAGCAGCTCTTCAGGGGGGTTCGCAGATACGCAGTATTTT | CASSSSGGFADTQYF
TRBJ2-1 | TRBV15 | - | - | TGTGCCACCAGCAGGGACGGAAGTAGCTCCTACAATGAGCAGTTCTTC | CATSRDGSSSYNEQFF
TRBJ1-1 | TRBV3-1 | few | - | TGTGCCAGCAGCCAAGACCTACAGGGAGTATTTACTGAAGCTTTCTTT | CASSQDLQGVFTEAFF
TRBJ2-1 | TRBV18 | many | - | TGTGCCAGCTCACCATTCGGACTCAATGAGCAGTTCTTC | CASSPFGLNEQFF
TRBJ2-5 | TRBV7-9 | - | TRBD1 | TGTGCCAGCAGCTCTGGGACAGGGATGGAGGAGACCCAGTACTTC | CASSSGTGMEETQYF
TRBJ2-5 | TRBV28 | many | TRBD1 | TGTGCCAGCAGGTCGGACAGGGCGTACCAAGAGACCCAGTACTTC | CASRSDRAYQETQYF
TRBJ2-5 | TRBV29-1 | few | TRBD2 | TGCAGCGTTGTCCTAGCGGGAGAGACCCAGTACTTC | CSVVLAGETQYF
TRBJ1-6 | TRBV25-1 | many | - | TGTGCCAGCAGTGAATACAGGGGTAGTTCACCCCTCCACTTT | CASSEYRGSSPLHF
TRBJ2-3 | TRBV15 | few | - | TGTGCCACCAGCAGAGTGCCGGGACTCGACACAGATACGCAGTATTTT | CATSRVPGLDTDTQYF
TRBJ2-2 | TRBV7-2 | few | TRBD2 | TGTGCCAGCAGCACGAGCGGGAATAACGGGGAGCTGTTTTTT | CASSTSGNNGELFF
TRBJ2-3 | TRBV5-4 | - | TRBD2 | TGTGCCAGCAGCCAAGCGGGAGTGGGCACAGATACGCAGTATTTT | CASSQAGVGTDTQYF
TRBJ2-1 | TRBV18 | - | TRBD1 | TGTGCCAGCTCACCACCCGTCGGGACAGGACTTTTATTGGGGCAGTTCTTC | CASSPPVGTGLLLGQFF
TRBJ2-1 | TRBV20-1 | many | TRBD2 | TGCAGTGCTAGAGACCCCACCGGGACTATAACCAATGAGCAGTTCTTC | CSARDPTGTITNEQFF
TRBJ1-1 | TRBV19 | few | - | TGTGCCAGTAGGGCCTATAACGCAGGGGAGGTTGAAGCTTTCTTT | CASRAYNAGEVEAFF
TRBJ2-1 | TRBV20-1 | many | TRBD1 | TGCAGTGCTAGCCGAAACCGGGACAGGAAATACAATGAGCAGTTCTTC | CSASRNRDRKYNEQFF
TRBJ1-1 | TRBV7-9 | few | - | TGTGCCAGCAGCTTGAACCTCATGAACACTGAAGCTTTCTTT | CASSLNLMNTEAFF
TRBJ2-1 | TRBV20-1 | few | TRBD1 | TGCAGTGCTAGTGCGACAGGGCAGAGTTACAATGAGCAGTTCTTC | CSASATGQSYNEQFF
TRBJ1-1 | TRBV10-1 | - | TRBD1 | TGCGCCAGCAAACGGGACAGAGACCTGAACACTGAAGCTTTCTTT | CASKRDRDLNTEAFF
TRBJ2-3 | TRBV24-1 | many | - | TGTGCCACCAGGGAAACGGGACCACTCCAGCCAGATACGCAGTATTTT | CATRETGPLQPDTQYF
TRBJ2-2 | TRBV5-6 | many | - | TGTGCCAGCAGCTTGCTCTGGCAGGGGAACACCGGGGAGCTGTTTTTT | CASSLLWQGNTGELFF
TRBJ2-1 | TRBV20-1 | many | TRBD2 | TGCAGTGCTAGCACTGCGGGAGGAGTTTTCAATGAGCAGTTCTTC | CSASTAGGVFNEQFF
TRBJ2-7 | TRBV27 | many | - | TGTGCCAGCAGTTATTCCAATACCTACGAGCAGTACTTC | CASSYSNTYEQYF
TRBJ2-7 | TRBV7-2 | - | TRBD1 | TGTGCCAGCAGCTTCATTACAGGGGGCTCCGCCTACGAGCAGTACTTC | CASSFITGGSAYEQYF
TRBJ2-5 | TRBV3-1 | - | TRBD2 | TGTGCCAGCAGCCAAGGGACTAGCGGGAGGATCCGAGAGACCCAGTACTTC | CASSQGTSGRIRETQYF
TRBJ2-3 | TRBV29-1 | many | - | TGCAGCGTTGAAGGAGCGGCGGGAGATACGCAGTATTTT | CSVEGAAGDTQYF
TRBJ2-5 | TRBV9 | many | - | TGTGCCAGCAGCGAAGGAGGGATAGAGACCCAGTACTTC | CASSEGGIETQYF
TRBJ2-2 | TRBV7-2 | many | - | TGTGCCAGCAGCTTAGCACGGGCGGCCGGGGAGCTGTTTTTT | CASSLARAAGELFF
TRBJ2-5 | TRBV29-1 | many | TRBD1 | TGCAGCGGACAAGGGACAGCACAAGAGACCCAGTACTTC | CSGQGTAQETQYF
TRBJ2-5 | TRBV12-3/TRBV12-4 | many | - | TGTGCCAGCATCAAGAACACTAGGCTTCAAGAGACCCAGTACTTC | CASIKNTRLQETQYF
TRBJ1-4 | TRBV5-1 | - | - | TGCGCCAGCAGCTTGGAGTCAGCAACTAATGAAAAACTGTTTTTT | CASSLESATNEKLFF
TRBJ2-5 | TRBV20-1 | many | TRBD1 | TGCAGTGCTACACAGGGGGCCAGGGAGACCCAGTACTTC | CSATQGARETQYF
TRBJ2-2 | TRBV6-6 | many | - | TGTGCCAGCTTCGAGGGCGGGGAGCTGTTTTTT | CASFEGGELFF
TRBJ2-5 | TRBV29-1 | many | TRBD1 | TGCAGCACTCGCCCTCGAGGACAGGAAGAGACCCAGTACTTC | CSTRPRGQEETQYF
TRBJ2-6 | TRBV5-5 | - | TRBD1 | TGTGCCAGCAGCACCTGGACAGGGCCTGGGGCCAACGTCCTGACTTTC | CASSTWTGPGANVLTF
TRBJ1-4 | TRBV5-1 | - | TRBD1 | TGCGCCAGCAGTAGGACAGGGGATTACGAAAAACTGTTTTTT | CASSRTGDYEKLFF
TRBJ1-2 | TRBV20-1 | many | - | TGCAGTGCTAGTAGGGTTGATGGCTACACCTTC | CSASRVDGYTF
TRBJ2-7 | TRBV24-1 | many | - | TGTGCCACCAGTGACCGTACAGGGATCAGCGACGAGCAGTACTTC | CATSDRTGISDEQYF
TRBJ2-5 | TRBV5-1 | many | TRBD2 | TGCGCCAGCAGACCAGGACTAGCGGGAGGCAGAGAGACCCAGTACTTC | CASRPGLAGGRETQYF
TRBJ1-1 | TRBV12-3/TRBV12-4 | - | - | TGTGCCAGCAGTTCAGATTGGAACACTGAAGCTTTCTTT | CASSSDWNTEAFF